This T cell receptor beta chain was found in a study of shared clonotypes between healthy human individuals. Genomic DNA of each subset was evenly split across several immunoSEQ plates. Using immunoSEQ multiplex PCR, the repertoire was profiled, and TCRdb retains in-frame clones only, with some absent. This sample yields 800,000 to 1,200,000 clones, of which about 84% are seen a single time; approximately 0.56% belongs to the top ten. Germline CDR1 and CDR2: SGHRS and YFSETQ. The CDR3 runs 18 residues. Trimming shortened V by 3 bases and J by 4 bases, and 22 bases separated the two germline ends. This clone was found once. Its matching antigen is unknown. Study conclusions and caveats: Naive subsets typically showed greater estimated richness than memory subsets.

The V and J genes are TRBV5-1 and TRBJ2-2; D might be TRBD2 (6 bases). Sequencing used memory CD4+ T cells from PBMCs. The subset denotes: CD45RA-negative fraction. The source of this sequence is a man between 18 and 29 years old in good health. Some clones in this sample may be carry-over from other donors' samples. The DNA of the CDR3 is TGCGCCAGCAGCTATAATTCGGACTCGCTCGGGAGCACCGGGGAGCTGTTTTTT. It codes for CASSYNSDSLGSTGELFF.